This T cell receptor (beta chain) was recovered during a study of T cell responses to AZD1222 COVID-19 vaccine. This table comes from immunoSEQ multiplex PCR, and its TCRdb copy is limited to in-frame clones, with some not included. Among 180,000 or so clones listed, around 90% were seen once. This TCR derives from an adult who received the AZD1222 COVID-19 vaccine. Source: peripheral blood, taken 28 days after the second AZD1222 dose.

In DNA, the CDR3 is TGTGCCAGCCAACCCCCCTTTTGGGGAGCGGGCTACAATGAGCAGTTCTTC. Protein product: CASQPPFWGAGYNEQFF. The rearrangement links TRBV6-4 to TRBJ2-1; a weak D match, TRBD2 (6 bases). The CDR3 is 17 residues long. Deletions cut 8 bases from V and 3 bases from J, with 23 bases between. Germline V gene lookup returns CDR1 MRHNA and CDR2 SNTAGT.